This passage covers 10 T cell receptor beta chains from one sample sequenced in a study of control samples from healthy donors and cancer patients. Sequenced by immunoSEQ multiplex PCR; TCRdb stores in-frame clones only, minus some. The sample carries some 410,000 clones, 90% recorded once. Material: PBMCs. Receptors were obtained from a man between 40 and 49 years old with head and neck cancer.

CDR3 bases: TGTGCCAGCAGCCAGGAGGGGCTCACAGATACGCAGTATTTT. Protein: CASSQEGLTDTQYF. The chain uses TRBV3-1 (or the pseudogene TRBV3-2) and TRBJ2-3, with a tentative D call TRBD2 (6 bases). Between the trimmed V and J ends, which lost 3 bases and 2 bases, there was a span of 9 bases. Per germline, CDR1 LGHDT and CDR2 YNNKEL (reference sequence). This CDR3 comprises 14 residues.

This clone was recorded only once. The chain uses TRBV15 and TRBJ2-1; no clear D. Trimming shortened V by 0 bases and J by 7 bases, and 10 bases separated the two germline ends. The CDR3 has 14 residues. Germline V gene sequence: CDR1 LNHNV, CDR2 YYDKDF (reference sequence). The CDR3 is CATSRDGYMNEQFF. As DNA, the CDR3 is TGTGCCACCAGCAGAGATGGTTATATGAATGAGCAGTTCTTC.

This clone was counted a few times. In the same sample, other DNA sequences code for this CDR3. The J gene is TRBJ1-5, the V gene TRBV15; D ambiguous. The CDR3 has 13 residues. V was shortened by 0 bases and J by 7 bases, with 7 bases between the two germline ends. Germline V CDR1 and CDR2: LNHNV, YYDKDF (reference sequence). The DNA for the CDR3 is TGTGCCACCAGCAGAGAGGATGGACAGCCCCAGCATTTT. Translated, it gives CATSREDGQPQHF. The whole variable domain, filled in from reference TRBV15 and TRBJ1-5, reads DAMVIQNPRYQVTQFGKPVTLSCSQTLNHNVMYWYQQKSSQAPKLLFHYYDKDFNNEADTPDNFQSRRPNTSFCFLDIRSPGLGDTAMYLCATSREDGQPQHFGDGTRLSIL.

About this clone itself: Other DNA sequences from this sample encode an identical CDR3 as well. This chain links TRBV30 with TRBJ1-1; the D is unclear. The CDR3 covers 13 residues. Trimming took off 0 bases at V and 2 bases at J, with 7 bases between the two ends. Germline V lookup: CDR1 GTSNPN, CDR2 SVGIG (reference sequence). DNA of the CDR3: TGTGCCTGGAGTGTACAAGGAAACACTGAAGCTTTCTTT. This encodes CAWSVQGNTEAFF.

The chain recombines TRBV5-1 with TRBJ1-1; D is possibly TRBD1 (5 bases). The ends were cut back, 4 bases at V and 3 bases at J, with 16 bases in the middle. The germline V gene encodes CDR1 SGHRS and CDR2 YFSETQ. There are 15 residues in the CDR3. CDR3 region: CASSVREGIYTEAFF. The DNA for the CDR3 is TGCGCCAGCAGCGTTCGAGAGGGGATCTACACTGAAGCTTTCTTT.

The chain uses TRBV6-6 and TRBJ2-5, with TRBD2 matching over 10 bases. J lost 7 bases, V lost 10 bases, and 12 bases had no gene match. Germline V gene sequence: CDR1 MNHNY, CDR2 SVGAGI (reference sequence). There are 14 residues in the CDR3. CDR3 in amino acids: CAMSGTSAGGTQYF. The CDR3 DNA follows: TGTGCCATGTCCGGGACTAGCGCCGGCGGGACCCAGTACTTC.

This clone was detected only once. The chain has TRBV19 and TRBJ1-5, with 10 bases matching TRBD1. The CDR3 is 15 amino acids. CDR1 and CDR2 from the germline V gene are LNHDA and SQIVND (reference sequence). Losses at the gene ends were 6 bases for V and 5 bases for J; bases not matched to a gene: 7. The CDR3 is CASRPGQGTYQPQHF. Written as DNA, the CDR3 is TGTGCCAGTAGACCGGGACAGGGGACATATCAGCCCCAGCATTTT.

This clone was counted once. The J gene is TRBJ2-7, the V gene TRBV5-1; 7 bases are a match to TRBD1. CDR1 SGHRS and CDR2 YFSETQ come from the germline V gene. The CDR3 totals 14 residues. The junction had 6 bases not matched to a gene; V was cut back by 2 bases and J by 4 bases. CDR3 in DNA: TGCGCCAGCAGCTTCGGGACAGACTTATACGAGCAGTACTTC. Amino acid sequence: CASSFGTDLYEQYF.

The CDR3 loop reads CASSYKWADRRNTEAFF. The CDR3 nucleotides read TGTGCCAGCAGTTACAAATGGGCCGACAGGAGGAACACTGAAGCTTTCTTT. This chain joins TRBV6-2 or TRBV6-3 and TRBJ1-1; tentative D call: TRBD1 (6 bases). The CDR3 is 17 residues long. In germline, CDR1 is MNHEY, CDR2 SVGEGT. The V end lost 2 bases, the J end lost 1 base, and 17 bases lay between the germline ends.

This clone was seen once. The chain has TRBV29-1 and TRBJ2-3; the D gene is possibly TRBD2 (7 bases). CDR3 size: 14 residues. Germline V gives CDR1 SQVTM, CDR2 ANQGSEA. V was pared by 4 bases and J by 1 base, with 12 bases between. CDR3 sequence reads: CSVGWGGRTDTQYF. CDR3 bases: TGCAGCGTTGGGTGGGGGGGCCGCACAGATACGCAGTATTTT.